This is a list of T cell receptor beta chains from one sample in a study of cytomegalovirus exposure and HLA in healthy donors. Generated by immunoSEQ multiplex PCR, the TCRdb table keeps only in-frame clones and is missing some. The repertoire consists of over 150,000 clones, with 83% occurring once and the leading ten covering 1.5% to 2%. What was sequenced was PBMCs. The source of these receptors is a man aged 50 or older in good health and CMV-seronegative. Both conserved end residues are part of each CDR3. Each record gives: V gene, D gene, J gene, clone size, CDR3 protein, CDR3 DNA. D genes are given only for firm matches. A clone size is listed for some rows: how often the clone was seen (once, few, many), or a class if it is expanded.

TRBV6-1	.	TRBJ2-5	.	CASMRANQETQYF	TGTGCCAGCATGAGGGCAAACCAAGAGACCCAGTACTTC
TRBV14	.	TRBJ2-7	.	CASSQGFGGAYEQYF	TGTGCCAGCAGCCAAGGATTCGGGGGAGCCTACGAGCAGTACTTC
TRBV18	.	TRBJ1-1	few	CASSPIGANEAFF	TGTGCCAGCTCACCTATTGGGGCGAACGAAGCTTTCTTT
TRBV28	.	TRBJ1-2	few	CASSLQQNYGYTF	TGTGCCAGCAGTTTACAACAGAACTATGGCTACACCTTC
TRBV18	TRBD2	TRBJ2-7	.	CASSPLDSGSGEQYF	TGTGCCAGCTCACCACTAGATAGCGGGAGTGGGGAGCAGTACTTC
TRBV19	.	TRBJ2-1	once	CASSGGLTSYNEQFF	TGTGCCAGTAGTGGGGGCCTGACCTCCTACAATGAGCAGTTCTTC
TRBV4-3	TRBD2	TRBJ2-3	.	CASSQASGGSTDTQYF	TGCGCCAGCAGCCAAGCTAGCGGGGGTAGCACAGATACGCAGTATTTT
TRBV5-1	TRBD2	TRBJ2-2	.	CASSSPTSGGIGELFF	TGCGCCAGCAGCTCTCCCACTAGCGGGGGGATCGGGGAGCTGTTTTTT
TRBV2	.	TRBJ1-1	.	CASSAQGNTEAFF	TGTGCCAGCAGTGCCCAGGGGAACACTGAAGCTTTCTTT
TRBV27	.	TRBJ2-7	.	CASSQLGLDRIYEQYF	TGTGCCAGCAGCCAACTCGGACTAGACAGGATCTACGAGCAGTACTTC
TRBV6-1	.	TRBJ1-4	.	CASNLLGEGGEKLFF	TGTGCCAGCAACCTACTGGGGGAGGGAGGGGAAAAACTGTTTTTT
TRBV19	.	TRBJ1-5	few	CASSMATGEGNQPQHF	TGTGCCAGTAGTATGGCTACGGGGGAGGGCAATCAGCCCCAGCATTTT
TRBV19	.	TRBJ2-3	.	CASMGLTRASSTDTQYF	TGTGCCAGTATGGGGCTGACTAGGGCCTCTAGCACAGATACGCAGTATTTT
TRBV5-1	.	TRBJ2-6	.	CASSFSREAGANVLTF	TGCGCCAGCAGCTTCTCCAGGGAAGCTGGGGCCAACGTCCTGACTTTC
TRBV5-4	TRBD2	TRBJ2-7	.	CASSLGSATSGSQQYF	TGTGCCAGCAGCTTGGGATCCGCGACTAGCGGTTCACAGCAGTACTTC